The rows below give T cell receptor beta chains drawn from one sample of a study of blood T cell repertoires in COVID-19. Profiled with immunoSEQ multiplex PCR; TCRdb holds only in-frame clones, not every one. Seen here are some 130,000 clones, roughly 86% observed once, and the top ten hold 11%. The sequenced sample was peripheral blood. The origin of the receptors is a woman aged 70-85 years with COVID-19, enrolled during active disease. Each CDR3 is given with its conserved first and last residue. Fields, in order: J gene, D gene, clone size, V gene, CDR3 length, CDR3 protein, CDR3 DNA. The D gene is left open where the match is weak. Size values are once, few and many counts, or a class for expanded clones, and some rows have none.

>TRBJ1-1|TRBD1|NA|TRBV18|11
CASSPDREAFF
TGTGCCAGCTCTCCGGACAGGGAAGCTTTCTTT
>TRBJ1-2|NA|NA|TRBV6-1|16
CASSDPGQRGNYGYTF
TGTGCCAGCAGTGATCCCGGACAGAGGGGTAACTATGGCTACACCTTC
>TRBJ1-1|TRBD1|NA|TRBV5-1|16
CASSPTGGNMNTEAFF
TGCGCCAGCAGCCCTACAGGGGGGAACATGAACACTGAAGCTTTCTTT
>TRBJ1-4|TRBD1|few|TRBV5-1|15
CASSLEGQGREKLFF
TGCGCCAGCAGCTTGGAAGGACAGGGGAGGGAAAAACTGTTTTTT
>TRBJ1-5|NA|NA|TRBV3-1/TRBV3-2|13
CASSINSNQPQHF
TGTGCCAGCAGCATCAATAGCAATCAGCCCCAGCATTTT
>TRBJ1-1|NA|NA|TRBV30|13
CAHQTRGGTEAFF
TGTGCCCATCAAACGAGGGGGGGCACTGAAGCTTTCTTT
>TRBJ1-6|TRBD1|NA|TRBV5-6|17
CASSPIRGQGGNSPLHF
TGTGCCAGCAGCCCGATCCGGGGACAGGGAGGCAATTCACCCCTCCACTTT
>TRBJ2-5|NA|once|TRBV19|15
CASSSDSMPPGAQYF
TGTGCCAGTAGTTCGGACAGTATGCCTCCAGGGGCCCAGTACTTC
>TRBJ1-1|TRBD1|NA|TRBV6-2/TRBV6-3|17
CASSNHDRGRMNTEAFF
TGTGCCAGCAGTAACCATGACAGGGGGAGGATGAACACTGAAGCTTTCTTT
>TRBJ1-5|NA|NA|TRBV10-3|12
CAISDPGQPQHF
TGTGCCATCAGTGATCCGGGACAGCCCCAGCATTTT
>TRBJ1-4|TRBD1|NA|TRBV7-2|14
CASSPTRTGEKLFF
TGTGCCAGCAGCCCGACACGGACAGGGGAAAAACTGTTTTTT
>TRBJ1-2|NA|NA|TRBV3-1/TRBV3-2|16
CASSPESGAFNYGYTF
TGTGCCAGCAGCCCCGAATCAGGGGCGTTCAACTATGGCTACACCTTC
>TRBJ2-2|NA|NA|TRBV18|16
CASSPLTGKNTGELFF
TGTGCCAGCTCACCCTTGACGGGGAAAAACACCGGGGAGCTGTTTTTT
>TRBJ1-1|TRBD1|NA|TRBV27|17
CASRKPTGGGTNTEAFF
TGTGCCAGCAGGAAACCCACAGGGGGAGGAACGAACACTGAAGCTTTCTTT
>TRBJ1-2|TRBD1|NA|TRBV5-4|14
CASSATRGQYGYTF
TGTGCCAGCAGCGCGACCAGGGGGCAATATGGCTACACCTTC
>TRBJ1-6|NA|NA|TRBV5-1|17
CASSPVQGSEYNSPLHF
TGCGCCAGCAGCCCTGTTCAGGGATCCGAATATAATTCACCCCTCCACTTT
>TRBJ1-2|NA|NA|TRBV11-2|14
CASSLLEMSYGYTF
TGTGCCAGCAGCTTATTAGAAATGAGTTATGGCTACACCTTC
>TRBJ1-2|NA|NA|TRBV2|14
CASSAGRRANGYTF
TGTGCCAGCAGTGCGGGTCGGAGGGCGAATGGCTACACCTTC
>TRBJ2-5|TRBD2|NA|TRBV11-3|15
CASSLDGTSYETQYF
TGTGCCAGCAGCTTAGATGGGACTAGCTATGAGACCCAGTACTTC
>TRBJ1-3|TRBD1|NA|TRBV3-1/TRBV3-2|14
CASSPTQGAATIYF
TGTGCCAGCAGCCCCACACAGGGGGCCGCCACCATATATTTT
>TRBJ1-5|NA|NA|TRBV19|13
CASSINNNQPQHF
TGTGCCAGTAGTATTAACAACAATCAGCCCCAGCATTTT
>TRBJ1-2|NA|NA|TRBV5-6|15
CASSLVAGSPGGYTF
TGTGCCAGCAGCTTGGTGGCGGGTTCCCCAGGTGGCTACACCTTC
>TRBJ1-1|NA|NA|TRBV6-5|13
CASSTIANTEAFF
TGTGCCAGCAGTACAATAGCGAACACTGAAGCTTTCTTT
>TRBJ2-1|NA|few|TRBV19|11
CASQSYNEQFF
TGTGCCAGTCAGTCCTACAATGAGCAGTTCTTC
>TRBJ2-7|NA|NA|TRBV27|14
CASSRRGDSYEQYF
TGTGCCAGCTCCCGGCGGGGTGACTCCTACGAGCAGTACTTC
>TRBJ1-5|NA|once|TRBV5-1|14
CASSFGDSNQPQHF
TGCGCCAGCAGCTTCGGAGATAGCAATCAGCCCCAGCATTTT
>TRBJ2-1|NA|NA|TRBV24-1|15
CATSEPRRLSDEQFF
TGTGCCACCAGTGAACCGAGACGGCTAAGCGATGAGCAGTTCTTC
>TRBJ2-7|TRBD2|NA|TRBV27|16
CASSSPFGGVTYEQYF
TGTGCCAGCAGTTCGCCCTTCGGGGGGGTAACCTACGAGCAGTACTTC
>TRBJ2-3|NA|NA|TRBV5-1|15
CASSPRPQTSDTQYF
TGCGCCAGCAGCCCCCGACCACAGACCTCAGATACGCAGTATTTT
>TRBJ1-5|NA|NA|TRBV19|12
CASPGGIQPQHF
TGTGCCAGTCCTGGGGGGATACAGCCCCAGCATTTT
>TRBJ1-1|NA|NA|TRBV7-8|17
CASSQRPTIGVGTEAFF
TGTGCCAGCAGCCAACGGCCAACCATCGGGGTCGGCACTGAAGCTTTCTTT
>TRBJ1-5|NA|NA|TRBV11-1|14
CASSLGGVNQPQHF
TGTGCCAGCAGCCTCGGGGGAGTAAACCAGCCCCAGCATTTT
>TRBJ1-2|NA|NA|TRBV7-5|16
CVRSLSQPGQHYGYTF
TGTGTCAGAAGCCTTTCCCAGCCGGGACAGCACTATGGCTACACCTTC
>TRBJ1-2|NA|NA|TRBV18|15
CASSPPNRADYGYTF
TGTGCCAGCTCACCACCTAACAGAGCTGACTATGGCTACACCTTC
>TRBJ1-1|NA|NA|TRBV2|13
CASSENQATVAFF
TGTGCCAGCAGTGAAAATCAAGCCACAGTAGCTTTCTTT
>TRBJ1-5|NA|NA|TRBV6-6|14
CASSADAGVQPQHF
TGTGCCAGCAGCGCGGATGCAGGGGTTCAGCCCCAGCATTTT
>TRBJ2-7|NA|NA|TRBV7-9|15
CASSLAESGYGEQYF
TGTGCCAGCAGCTTAGCTGAATCGGGGTACGGCGAGCAGTACTTC
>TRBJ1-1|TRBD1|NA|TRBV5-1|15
CASSPPRTGATEAFF
TGCGCCAGCAGCCCCCCAAGGACAGGGGCTACTGAAGCTTTCTTT
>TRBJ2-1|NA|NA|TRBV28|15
CASSLGGLSYNEQFF
TGTGCCAGCAGTTTAGGGGGCCTCTCCTACAATGAGCAGTTCTTC
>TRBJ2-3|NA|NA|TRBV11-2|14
CASSFGTRADTQYF
TGTGCCAGCAGCTTCGGGACTCGCGCAGATACGCAGTATTTT
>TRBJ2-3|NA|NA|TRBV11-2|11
CASSTQHPQYF
TGTGCCAGCAGCACCCAACATCCGCAGTATTTT
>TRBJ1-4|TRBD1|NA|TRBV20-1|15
CSASGARQGGEKLFF
TGCAGTGCTAGTGGCGCTAGACAGGGGGGGGAAAAACTGTTTTTT
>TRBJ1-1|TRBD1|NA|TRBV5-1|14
CASSRGQGNTEAFF
TGCGCCAGCAGCCGGGGACAGGGGAACACTGAAGCTTTCTTT
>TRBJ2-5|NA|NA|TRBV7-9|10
CATGQETQYF
TGTGCCACCGGCCAAGAGACCCAGTACTTC
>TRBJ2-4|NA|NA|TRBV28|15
CASSLFGIAKNIQYF
TGTGCCAGCAGTTTATTCGGTATAGCCAAAAACATTCAGTACTTC
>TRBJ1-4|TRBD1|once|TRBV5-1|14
CASSFGQGGEKLFF
TGCGCCAGCAGCTTCGGACAGGGTGGCGAAAAACTGTTTTTT
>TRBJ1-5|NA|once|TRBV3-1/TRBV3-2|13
CASSHQGNQPQHF
TGTGCCAGCAGCCACCAGGGAAATCAGCCCCAGCATTTT
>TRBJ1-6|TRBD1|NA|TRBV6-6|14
CASIRDRGNSPLHF
TGTGCCAGCATCCGGGACAGGGGTAATTCACCCCTCCACTTT
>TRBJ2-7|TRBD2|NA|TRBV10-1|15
CASSSGGGSSYEQYF
TGCGCCAGCAGTTCGGGGGGGGGAAGCTCCTACGAGCAGTACTTC
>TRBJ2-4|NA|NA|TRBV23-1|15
CASGRYRETDNIQYF
TGCGCCAGCGGGCGTTACAGGGAGACTGATAACATTCAGTACTTC
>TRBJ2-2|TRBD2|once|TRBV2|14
CASRAGGLTGELFF
TGTGCCAGCCGAGCGGGGGGGCTCACCGGGGAGCTGTTTTTT
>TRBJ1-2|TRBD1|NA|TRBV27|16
CASSRGQGGGGYGYTF
TGTGCCAGCAGCCGCGGACAGGGCGGTGGAGGCTATGGCTACACCTTC
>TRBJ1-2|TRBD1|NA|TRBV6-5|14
CASSYGTGVEGYTF
TGTGCCAGCAGTTACGGGACAGGGGTTGAGGGCTACACCTTC
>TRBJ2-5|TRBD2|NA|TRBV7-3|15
CASSLLAGAQETQYF
TGTGCCAGCAGCTTGCTAGCGGGGGCCCAAGAGACCCAGTACTTC
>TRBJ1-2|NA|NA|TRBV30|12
CAWDRFNYGYTF
TGTGCCTGGGACCGGTTTAACTATGGCTACACCTTC